This TCR beta chain was obtained from a study of blood T cells in healthy people across ages. Background on the study: Using template switching, researchers captured about one barcoded beta molecule for each two T cells. Study-level results: Reliance upon unsorted PBMCs precluded definitive naive versus antigen-experienced comparison.

The V gene's germline CDR1 is SGHTA and CDR2 FQGNSA. The CDR3 consists of 15 residues. Trimming took off 2 bases at V and 4 bases at J, with 13 bases between the two ends. This clonotype was seen more than once but under ten times. Its target is not known. Using a J-beta primer mix together with a sample-barcoded 5' primer, a second PCR was run for about 6 to 12 cycles. Unique molecular identifiers of 12 random nucleotides labeled each cDNA. A single record per CDR3 protein comes from TCRdb applying MiXCR to the 5' RACE reads. Of about a million distinct CDR3 sequences in the sample, 51% are singletons; the top ten hold 20% to 25%.

The chain is built from TRBV7-2 and TRBJ2-3; D is perhaps TRBD2 (7 bases). The receptor was derived from a woman aged 55-70 years in good health. The sample taken for sequencing was blood. As DNA, the CDR3 is TGTGCCAGCAGCTTAAGCGGGACAAGGCCAGATACGCAGTATTTT. Amino acid sequence: CASSLSGTRPDTQYF.